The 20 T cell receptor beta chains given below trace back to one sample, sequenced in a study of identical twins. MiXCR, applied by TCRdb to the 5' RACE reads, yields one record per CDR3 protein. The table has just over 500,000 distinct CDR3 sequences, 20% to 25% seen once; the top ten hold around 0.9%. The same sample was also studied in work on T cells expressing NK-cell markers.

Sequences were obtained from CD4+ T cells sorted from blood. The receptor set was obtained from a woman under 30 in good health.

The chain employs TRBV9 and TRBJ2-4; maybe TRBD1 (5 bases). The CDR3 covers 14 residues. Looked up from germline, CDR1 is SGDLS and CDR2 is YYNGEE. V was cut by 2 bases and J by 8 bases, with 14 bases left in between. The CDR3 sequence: CASSVMTVGDIQYF. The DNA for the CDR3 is TGTGCCAGCAGCGTGATGACAGTAGGAGACATTCAGTACTTC.

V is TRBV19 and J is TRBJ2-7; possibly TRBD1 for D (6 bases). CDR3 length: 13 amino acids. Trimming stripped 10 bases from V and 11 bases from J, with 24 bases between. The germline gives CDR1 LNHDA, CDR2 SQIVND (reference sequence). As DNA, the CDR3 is TGTGCCACCTCCGGGACAAGGTCCCGTGCAAAGTACTTC. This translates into CATSGTRSRAKYF.

CDR3 sequence: CSARAAMWSYTF. The CDR3 DNA is TGCAGTGCTAGAGCGGCGATGTGGAGCTACACCTTC. This chain joins TRBV20-1 and TRBJ1-2, with no clear D. The CDR3 covers 12 residues. V lost 1 base to trimming and J lost 9 bases, with 12 bases between them. Germline V gene sequence: CDR1 DFQATT, CDR2 SNEGSKA (reference sequence).

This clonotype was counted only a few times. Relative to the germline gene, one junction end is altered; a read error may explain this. The CDR3 sequence: CLVGAGGPDTQYF. For the CDR3, the DNA is TGTCTTGTTGGGGCGGGGGGACCAGATACGCAGTATTTT. The chain employs TRBV20-1 and TRBJ2-3, with 8 bases fitting TRBD2. This CDR3 has 13 residues. The germline V gene has CDR1 DFQATT and CDR2 SNEGSKA (reference sequence).

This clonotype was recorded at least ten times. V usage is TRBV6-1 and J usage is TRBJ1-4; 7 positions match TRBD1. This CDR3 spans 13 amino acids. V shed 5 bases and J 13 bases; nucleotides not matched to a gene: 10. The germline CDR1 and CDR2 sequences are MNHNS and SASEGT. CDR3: CASSPQDRKRLFF. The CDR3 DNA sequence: TGTGCCAGCAGTCCCCAGGACAGGAAAAGACTGTTTTTT.

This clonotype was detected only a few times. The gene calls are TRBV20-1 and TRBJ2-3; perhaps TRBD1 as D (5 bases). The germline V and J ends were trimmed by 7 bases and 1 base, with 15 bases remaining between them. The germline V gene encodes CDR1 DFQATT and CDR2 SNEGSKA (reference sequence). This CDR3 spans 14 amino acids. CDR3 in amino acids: CSVRAWAGTDTQYF. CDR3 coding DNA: TGCAGTGTCAGGGCCTGGGCGGGCACAGATACGCAGTATTTT.

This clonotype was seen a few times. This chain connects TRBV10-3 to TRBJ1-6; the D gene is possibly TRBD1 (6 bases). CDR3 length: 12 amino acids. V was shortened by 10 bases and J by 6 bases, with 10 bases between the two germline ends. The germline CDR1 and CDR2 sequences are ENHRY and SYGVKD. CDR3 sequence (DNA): TGTGCCACCTGGACAGCTAATTCACCCCTCCACTTT. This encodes CATWTANSPLHF.

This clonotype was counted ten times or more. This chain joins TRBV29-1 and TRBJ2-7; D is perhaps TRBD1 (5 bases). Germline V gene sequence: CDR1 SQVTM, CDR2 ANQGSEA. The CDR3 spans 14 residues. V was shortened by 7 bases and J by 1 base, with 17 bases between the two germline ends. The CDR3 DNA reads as TGCAGCGCCAAGGCGCAGGGCCGTTCCTACGAGCAGTACTTC. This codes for CSAKAQGRSYEQYF.

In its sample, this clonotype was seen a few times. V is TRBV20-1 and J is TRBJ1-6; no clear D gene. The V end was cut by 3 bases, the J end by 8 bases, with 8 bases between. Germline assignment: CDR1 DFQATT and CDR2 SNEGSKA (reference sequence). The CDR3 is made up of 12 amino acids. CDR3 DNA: TGCAGTGCTAGCCGGAGGGATTCACCCCTCCACTTT. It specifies CSASRRDSPLHF.

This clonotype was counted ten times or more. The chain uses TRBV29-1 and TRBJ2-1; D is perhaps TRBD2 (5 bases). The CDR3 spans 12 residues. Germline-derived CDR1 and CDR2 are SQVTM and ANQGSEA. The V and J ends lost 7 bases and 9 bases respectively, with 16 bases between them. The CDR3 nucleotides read TGCAGCGCCTGGCTGGCTAGCAGTGAGCAGTTCTTC. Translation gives CSAWLASSEQFF.

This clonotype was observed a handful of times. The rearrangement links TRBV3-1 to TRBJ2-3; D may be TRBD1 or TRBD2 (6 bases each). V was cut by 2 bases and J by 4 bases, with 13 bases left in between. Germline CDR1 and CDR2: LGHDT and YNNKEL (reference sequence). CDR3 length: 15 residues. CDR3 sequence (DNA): TGTGCCAGCAGCCAAATAGGCGGGACATCAGATACGCAGTATTTT. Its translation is CASSQIGGTSDTQYF.

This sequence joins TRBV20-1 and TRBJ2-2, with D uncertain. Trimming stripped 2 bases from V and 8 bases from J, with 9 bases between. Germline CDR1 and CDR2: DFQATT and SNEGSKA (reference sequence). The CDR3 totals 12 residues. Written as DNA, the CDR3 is TGCAGTGCTAGAAAGGGTGGTGGGGAGCTGTTTTTT. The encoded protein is CSARKGGGELFF.

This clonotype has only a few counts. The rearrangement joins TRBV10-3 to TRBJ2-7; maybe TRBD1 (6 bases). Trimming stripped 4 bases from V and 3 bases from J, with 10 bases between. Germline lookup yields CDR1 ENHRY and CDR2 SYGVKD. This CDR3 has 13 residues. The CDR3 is CAISGPTGYEQYF. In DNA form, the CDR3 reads TGTGCCATCAGTGGCCCGACAGGCTACGAGCAGTACTTC.

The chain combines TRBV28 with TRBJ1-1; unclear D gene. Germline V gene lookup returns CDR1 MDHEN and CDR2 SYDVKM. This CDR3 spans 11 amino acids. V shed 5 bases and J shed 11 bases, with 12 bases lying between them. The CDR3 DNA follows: TGTGCCAGCAGTCCCGCTGGACGGGCTTTCTTT. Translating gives CASSPAGRAFF.

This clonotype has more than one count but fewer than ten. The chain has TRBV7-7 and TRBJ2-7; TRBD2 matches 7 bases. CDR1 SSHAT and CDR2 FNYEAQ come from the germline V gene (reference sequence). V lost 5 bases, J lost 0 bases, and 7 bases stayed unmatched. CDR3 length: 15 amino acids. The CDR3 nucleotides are TGTGCCAGCAGCCCCTCTAGCGGAAGCTCCTACGAGCAGTACTTC. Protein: CASSPSSGSSYEQYF.

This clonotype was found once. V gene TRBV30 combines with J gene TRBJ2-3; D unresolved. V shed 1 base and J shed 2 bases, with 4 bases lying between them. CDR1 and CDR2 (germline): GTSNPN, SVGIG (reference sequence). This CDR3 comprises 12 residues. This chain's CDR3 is CAWSGFTDTQYF. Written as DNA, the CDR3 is TGTGCCTGGAGTGGGTTCACAGATACGCAGTATTTT.

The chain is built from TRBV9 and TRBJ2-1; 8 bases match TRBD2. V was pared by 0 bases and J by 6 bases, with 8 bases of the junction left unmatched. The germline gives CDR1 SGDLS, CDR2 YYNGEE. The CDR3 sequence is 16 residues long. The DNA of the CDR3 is TGTGCCAGCAGCGTAGGCTGGCGGGAGGTTCCCAATGAGCAGTTCTTC. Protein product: CASSVGWREVPNEQFF.

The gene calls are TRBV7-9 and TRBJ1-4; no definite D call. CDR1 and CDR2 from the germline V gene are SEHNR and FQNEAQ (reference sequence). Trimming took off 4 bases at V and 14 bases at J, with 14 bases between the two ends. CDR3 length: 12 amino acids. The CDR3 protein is CASSYATASLFF. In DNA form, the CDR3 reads TGTGCCAGCAGCTACGCGACCGCCAGTCTGTTTTTT.

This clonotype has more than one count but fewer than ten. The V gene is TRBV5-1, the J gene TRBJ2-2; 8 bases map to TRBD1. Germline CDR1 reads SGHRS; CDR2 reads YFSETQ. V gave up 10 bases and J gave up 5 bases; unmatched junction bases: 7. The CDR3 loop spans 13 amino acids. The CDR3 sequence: CAGSTGETGELFF. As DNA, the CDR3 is TGCGCCGGTTCGACAGGGGAAACCGGGGAGCTGTTTTTT.

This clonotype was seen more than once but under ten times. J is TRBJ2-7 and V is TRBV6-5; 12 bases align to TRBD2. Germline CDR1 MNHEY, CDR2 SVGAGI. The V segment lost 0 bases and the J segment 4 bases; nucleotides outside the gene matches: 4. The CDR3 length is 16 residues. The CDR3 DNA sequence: TGTGCCAGCAGTTACTCCGGGACTAGCGGGTTTTACGAGCAGTACTTC. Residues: CASSYSGTSGFYEQYF.